Shown below are 25 T cell receptor beta chains from a single sample sequenced in a study of regulatory T cells in long-lasting Graves disease. Time point of the sample: newly diagnosed GD, antithyroid drugs for less than 3 months. Preparation of the TCR library used RNA extracted from PBMCs. With iRepertoire HTBI primers and Arm-PCR of CDR3 regions, TCR beta libraries were built. TCRdb analysed the multiplex PCR reads with MiXCR anew, one entry per CDR3 protein. In the table there are about 420,000 distinct CDR3 sequences, roughly 15% of which are singletons. These data were likewise used in another study, on T cells in Graves' hyperthyroidism and ophthalmopathy.

The sequences come from peripheral blood mononuclear cells (PBMCs), collected at new diagnosis, from a patient treated with antithyroid drugs. These receptors were collected from a woman aged 18-35 years with Graves disease.

Remarks on this clonotype: A much larger clone is a single base away; this may be a read error. The chain carries TRBV11-3 and TRBJ1-1; a possible D gene is TRBD1 (6 bases). Per germline, CDR1 SGHNT and CDR2 YENEEA. CDR3 length: 15 residues. CDR3 nucleotide sequence: TGTACCAGCAGCCAGGGGACACCTAGGAACACTGAAGCTTTCTTT. It encodes CTSSQGTPRNTEAFF.

This chain connects TRBV7-2 to TRBJ2-7; TRBD2 aligns across 12 bases. Germline trimming cut 1 base from V and 7 bases from J; bases unmatched to any gene: 8. The CDR3 sequence is 16 residues long. Germline V CDR1 and CDR2: SGHTA, FQGNSA. CDR3 loop: CASSLEGASGRGEQYF. The CDR3 DNA reads as TGTGCCAGCAGCTTAGAAGGGGCTAGCGGGAGGGGAGAGCAGTACTTC.

The CDR3 sequence is CASSEQGTSSYEQYF. The CDR3 region has the DNA TGCGCCAGCAGCGAGCAGGGGACCAGCTCCTACGAGCAGTACTTC. The chain links TRBV5-1 to TRBJ2-7; maybe TRBD1 (6 bases). V lost 4 bases and J 0 bases, leaving 14 bases between the germline ends. This CDR3 has 15 residues. CDR1 and CDR2 (germline): SGHRS, YFSETQ. The full variable domain, in which reference TRBV5-1 and TRBJ2-7 provide the parts outside the CDR3, is KAGVTQTPRYLIKTRGQQVTLSCSPISGHRSVSWYQQTPGQGLQFLFEYFSETQRNKGNFPGRFSGRQFSNSRSEMNVSTLELGDSALYLCASSEQGTSSYEQYFGPGTRLTVT.

Many counts were recorded for this clonotype. This chain uses TRBV7-9 with TRBJ2-1; possible D gene TRBD2, 6 bases. This CDR3 has 15 amino acids. V was shortened by 4 bases and J by 7 bases, with 17 bases between the two germline ends. The germline V gene encodes CDR1 SEHNR and CDR2 FQNEAQ (reference sequence). This CDR3 is CASSSLRTGTNEQFF. DNA for the CDR3: TGTGCCAGCAGCTCGCTCCGGACGGGGACTAATGAGCAGTTCTTC. Supplemented by reference TRBV7-9 and TRBJ2-1, the full variable domain reads DTGVSQNPRHKITKRGQNVTFRCDPISEHNRLYWYRQTLGQGPEFLTYFQNEAQLEKSRLLSDRFSAERPKGSFSTLEIQRTEQGDSAMYLCASSSLRTGTNEQFFGPGTRLTVL.

The chain combines TRBV18 with TRBJ2-2; D not certain. The CDR3 consists of 14 residues. Germline loops: CDR1 KGHSH, CDR2 LQKENI. V gave up 0 bases and J gave up 5 bases, with 7 bases separating them. The CDR3 DNA sequence: TGTGCCAGCTCACCACCTTCGGTAACCGGGGAGCTGTTTTTT. Translating gives CASSPPSVTGELFF.

This clonotype was recorded many times. The V call is TRBV29-1, the J call TRBJ2-1; D ambiguous. CDR1 is SQVTM, CDR2 ANQGSEA, per germline. V lost 4 bases to trimming and J lost 6 bases, with 10 bases between them. The CDR3 has 12 amino acids. CDR3 sequence reads: CSVGSWGNEQFF. CDR3 nucleotides: TGCAGCGTTGGATCCTGGGGCAATGAGCAGTTCTTC.

This clonotype has ten or more counts. J is TRBJ2-3 and V is TRBV7-2; D ambiguous. Deletions cut 5 bases from V and 3 bases from J, with 9 bases between. CDR1 and CDR2 from the germline V gene are SGHTA and FQGNSA. The CDR3 loop spans 13 amino acids. CDR3 residues: CASSPDPTDTQYF. The CDR3 coding sequence is TGTGCCAGCAGCCCGGACCCTACAGATACGCAGTATTTT.

The table lists this clonotype with many counts. V usage is TRBV11-2 and J usage is TRBJ2-3; 10 bases are shared with TRBD2. The CDR3 is made up of 16 amino acids. CDR1 is SGHAT, CDR2 FQNNGV, per germline. The V and J ends lost 5 bases and 7 bases, in that order; junction bases with no gene match: 12. The CDR3 loop is CASSQALSSGSHTQYF. Written as DNA, the CDR3 is TGTGCCAGCAGCCAGGCGCTTTCTAGCGGGAGTCATACGCAGTATTTT. Using reference TRBV11-2 and TRBJ2-3 for the parts outside the CDR3, the full variable domain is EAGVAQSPRYKIIEKRQSVAFWCNPISGHATLYWYQQILGQGPKLLIQFQNNGVVDDSQLPKDRFSAERLKGVDSTLKIQPAKLEDSAVYLCASSQALSSGSHTQYFGPGTRLTVL.

The table lists this clonotype with many counts. The V gene is TRBV6-1, the J gene TRBJ2-7; a weak D match, TRBD1 (6 bases). CDR1 MNHNS and CDR2 SASEGT come from the germline V gene. The CDR3 sequence is 14 residues long. Trimming left V 6 bases short and J 9 bases short, with 21 bases between. CDR3 region: CASSNNRVHPRQYF. The CDR3 nucleotides are TGTGCCAGCAGCAACAACAGGGTTCACCCTCGGCAGTACTTC.

This clonotype has at least ten counts. V and J are TRBV6-9 and TRBJ1-2, with D unclear. Germline loops: CDR1 MNHGY, CDR2 SVAAGI. This CDR3 is built from 15 residues. The V gene lost 3 bases and the J gene lost 0 bases, with 11 bases spanning the gap. DNA of the CDR3: TGTGCCAGCAGTTACCGACCGTTGTCTAACTATGGCTACACCTTC. Translating it yields CASSYRPLSNYGYTF.

This clonotype showed up many times. The chain joins TRBV29-1 to TRBJ1-1; no definite D call. The V gene's germline CDR1 is SQVTM and CDR2 ANQGSEA. Trimming removed 3 bases from V and 3 bases from J, with 5 bases in between. CDR3 size: 11 residues. The CDR3 DNA reads as TGCAGCGTTGAGAAGCACACTGAAGCTTTCTTT. Translating gives CSVEKHTEAFF.

The sample holds a few counts of this clonotype. In DNA, the CDR3 is TGCAGTGCTAGTGGGCTAGCGGGAGCAGGCTTCGACGATGAGCAGTTCTTC. Its protein product is CSASGLAGAGFDDEQFF. The V call is TRBV20-1, the J call TRBJ2-1; 10 bases agree with TRBD2. The CDR3 spans 17 residues. The V gene's germline CDR1 is DFQATT and CDR2 SNEGSKA (reference sequence). Trimming cost V 3 bases and J 8 bases; bases outside gene matches: 16.

This clonotype was counted ten times or more. The chain carries TRBV6-1 and TRBJ2-1; D is possibly TRBD2 (6 bases). The length of the CDR3 is 15 residues. V was trimmed by 5 bases and J by 6 bases, leaving 17 bases between them. CDR1 MNHNS and CDR2 SASEGT come from the germline V gene. The CDR3 region is CASSRGTGGLNEQFF. The CDR3 DNA follows: TGTGCCAGCAGTCGGGGGACTGGAGGGCTCAATGAGCAGTTCTTC.

This clonotype was seen many times. The V gene is TRBV12-3 or TRBV12-4, the J gene TRBJ1-1, with D perhaps TRBD1 (5 bases). This CDR3 contains 15 residues. The ends were cut back, 6 bases at V and 1 base at J, with 15 bases in the middle. The CDR3 DNA sequence: TGTGCCAGCAGCCTCCGGCCCAGGGCGAACACTGAAGCTTTCTTT. Its translation: CASSLRPRANTEAFF.

The V call is TRBV20-1, the J call TRBJ1-5, with D possibly TRBD1 on 6 matching bases. V lost 6 bases and J lost 4, with 13 bases in between. CDR1 is DFQATT, CDR2 SNEGSKA, per germline (reference sequence). The length of the CDR3 is 13 residues. The CDR3 DNA sequence: TGCAGTGCGAGAAAAGACAGGAATCAGCCCCAGCATTTT. It codes for CSARKDRNQPQHF.

This clonotype was seen ten or more times. V gene TRBV7-3 combines with J gene TRBJ1-4, with D perhaps matching TRBD1 (5 bases). V lost 5 bases and J 8 bases, leaving 12 bases between the germline ends. The CDR3 loop spans 13 amino acids. CDR1 is SGHTA and CDR2 is FQGTGA in the germline V gene. The CDR3 DNA sequence: TGTGCCAGCAGCCTCAATAGGGGCGAAAAACTGTTTTTT. Translating gives CASSLNRGEKLFF.

This clonotype was recorded a few times. The chain links TRBV27 to TRBJ2-1; 9 nucleotides align to TRBD1. The end of the DNA fits TRBJ2-5 better, so the J call may be wrong. Germline CDR1 is MNHEY and CDR2 is SMNVEV (reference sequence). The CDR3 consists of 13 residues. The CDR3 nucleotides are TGTGCCAGCAGTTACAGGGGGCGGGAGACCCAGTACTTC. This encodes CASSYRGRETQYF.

This clonotype showed up many times. The chain is built from TRBV14 and TRBJ2-7; TRBD1 aligns across 8 bases. V gave up 3 bases and J gave up 3 bases; unmatched junction bases: 10. Germline CDR1 and CDR2: SGHDN and FVKESK. CDR3 size: 16 residues. In DNA, the CDR3 is TGTGCCAGCAGCCAGTACAGGGGGATCGCTCGCTACGAGCAGTACTTC. As protein: CASSQYRGIARYEQYF.

Details on this clonotype: It may be a read error: a sequence one base away is much more abundant. The rearrangement joins TRBV30 to TRBJ2-5; D is perhaps TRBD2 (7 bases). The CDR3 is 13 residues long. The germline V gene encodes CDR1 GTSNPN and CDR2 SVGIG (reference sequence). As DNA, the CDR3 is TGTGCCTGGCGGTCGGGGGGCCGGGAGATCCAGTACTTC. This encodes CAWRSGGREIQYF.

This clonotype was picked up one time. One base away lies a much larger clone, so this may be a sequencing read error. The genes are TRBV28 and TRBJ1-2, with unresolved D. This CDR3 region has 15 residues. From germline, CDR1 is MDHEN and CDR2 SYDVKM. CDR3 sequence reads: CATTPGNSFPYGFTF. The DNA of the CDR3 is TGTGCCACCACCCCAGGCAACAGCTTCCCCTATGGCTTCACCTTC.

This sequence joins TRBV7-9 and TRBJ2-7; TRBD1 is a possible D gene (5 bases). The V end was cut by 5 bases, the J end by 2 bases, with 16 bases between. Germline CDR1 SEHNR, CDR2 FQNEAQ (reference sequence). CDR3 length: 15 residues. CDR3: CASSVGAGITYEQYF. The CDR3 DNA sequence: TGTGCCAGCAGCGTAGGGGCAGGCATCACCTACGAGCAGTACTTC.

The rearrangement joins TRBV7-3 to TRBJ2-3, with TRBD2 matching over 9 bases. With V trimmed by 1 base and J by 2 bases, 10 bases remained unmatched. Germline CDR1 is SGHTA and CDR2 is FQGTGA. CDR3 length: 18 residues. CDR3 nucleotides: TGTGCCAGCAGCTTAATGGCGGCGGGGGGGGGGCTCACAGATACGCAGTATTTT. It specifies CASSLMAAGGGLTDTQYF.

This clonotype was seen a few times. The rearrangement joins TRBV27 to TRBJ2-1; tentative D call: TRBD2 (6 bases). Germline assignment: CDR1 MNHEY and CDR2 SMNVEV (reference sequence). The CDR3 sequence is 15 residues long. The V end was cut by 4 bases, the J end by 7 bases, with 17 bases between. CDR3 DNA: TGTGCCAGCAGTTCGCGGGGCTCCTCGCGGAATGAGCAGTTCTTC. Translating it yields CASSSRGSSRNEQFF.

This clonotype was counted many times. The V call is TRBV6-1, the J call TRBJ2-1; D might be TRBD1 (6 bases). Between the trimmed V and J ends, which lost 5 bases and 6 bases, there was a span of 20 bases. CDR1 and CDR2 from the germline V gene are MNHNS and SASEGT. This CDR3 is built from 16 residues. Here the CDR3 DNA reads TGTGCCAGCAGTCCCCCTCCGGGACAAGGCCTCAATGAGCAGTTCTTC. Its translation is CASSPPPGQGLNEQFF.

This clonotype came up many times. The gene calls are TRBV28 and TRBJ2-5; unclear D gene. V gave up 5 bases and J gave up 1 base, with 17 bases separating them. This CDR3 is 16 amino acids long. The V gene's germline CDR1 is MDHEN and CDR2 SYDVKM. CDR3 in DNA: TGTGCCAGCAGTGATATATTCCCAGGCGTCCAAGAGACCCAGTACTTC. Its protein product is CASSDIFPGVQETQYF.